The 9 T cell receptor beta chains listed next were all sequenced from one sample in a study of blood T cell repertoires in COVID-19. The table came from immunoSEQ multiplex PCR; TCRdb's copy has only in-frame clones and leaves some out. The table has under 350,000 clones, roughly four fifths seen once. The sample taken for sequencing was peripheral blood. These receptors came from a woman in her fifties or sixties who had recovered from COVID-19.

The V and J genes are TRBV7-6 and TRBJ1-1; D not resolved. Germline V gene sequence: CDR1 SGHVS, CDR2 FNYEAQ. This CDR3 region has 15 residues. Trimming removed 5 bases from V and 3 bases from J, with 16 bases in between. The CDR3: CASSPTPGGDTEAFF. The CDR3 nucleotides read TGTGCCAGCAGCCCTACGCCGGGCGGGGACACTGAAGCTTTCTTT.

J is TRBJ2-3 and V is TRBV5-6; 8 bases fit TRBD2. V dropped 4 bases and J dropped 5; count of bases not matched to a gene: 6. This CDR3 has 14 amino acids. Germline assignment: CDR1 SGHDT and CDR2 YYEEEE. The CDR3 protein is CASSLGGAGDTQYF. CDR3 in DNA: TGTGCCAGCAGCCTCGGGGGGGCGGGAGATACGCAGTATTTT.

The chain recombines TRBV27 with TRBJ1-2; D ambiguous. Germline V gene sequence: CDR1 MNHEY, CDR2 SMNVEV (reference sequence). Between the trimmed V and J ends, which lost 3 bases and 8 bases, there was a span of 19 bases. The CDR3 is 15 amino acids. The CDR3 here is CASSFRDLGRHGYTF. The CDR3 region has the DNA TGTGCCAGCAGTTTTCGGGATTTAGGGAGGCACGGCTACACCTTC.

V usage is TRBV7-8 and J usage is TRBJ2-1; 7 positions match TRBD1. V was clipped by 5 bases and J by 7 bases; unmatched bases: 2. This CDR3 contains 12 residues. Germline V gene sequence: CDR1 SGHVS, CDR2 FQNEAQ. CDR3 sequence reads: CASSPQGNEQFF. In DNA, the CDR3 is TGTGCCAGCAGCCCACAGGGGAATGAGCAGTTCTTC. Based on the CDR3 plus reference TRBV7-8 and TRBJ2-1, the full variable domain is GAGVSQSPRYKVAKRGQDVALRCDPISGHVSLFWYQQALGQGPEFLTYFQNEAQLDKSGLPSDRFFAERPEGSVSTLKIQRTQQEDSAVYLCASSPQGNEQFFGPGTRLTVL.

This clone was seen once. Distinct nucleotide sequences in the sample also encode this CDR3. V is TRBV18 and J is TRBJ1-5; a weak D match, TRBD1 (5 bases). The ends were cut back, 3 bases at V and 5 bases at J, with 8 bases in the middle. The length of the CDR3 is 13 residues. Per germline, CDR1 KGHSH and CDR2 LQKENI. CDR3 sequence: CASSPGRDQPQHF. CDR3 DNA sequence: TGTGCCAGCTCACCGGGCAGGGATCAGCCCCAGCATTTT.

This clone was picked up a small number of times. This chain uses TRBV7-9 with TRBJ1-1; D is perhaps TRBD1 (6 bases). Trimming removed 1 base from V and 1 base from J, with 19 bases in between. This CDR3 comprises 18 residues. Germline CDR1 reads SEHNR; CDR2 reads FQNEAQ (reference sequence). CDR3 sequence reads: CASSLGVTPGHTNTEAFF. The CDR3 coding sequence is TGTGCCAGCAGCTTAGGGGTAACGCCGGGACACACGAACACTGAAGCTTTCTTT.

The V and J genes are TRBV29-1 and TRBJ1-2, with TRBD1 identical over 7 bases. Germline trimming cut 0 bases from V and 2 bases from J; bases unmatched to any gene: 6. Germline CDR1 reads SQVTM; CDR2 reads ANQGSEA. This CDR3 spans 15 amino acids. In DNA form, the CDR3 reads TGCAGCGTTGAAGATCGCGGCAGGGGGAACTATGGCTACACCTTC. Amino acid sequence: CSVEDRGRGNYGYTF.

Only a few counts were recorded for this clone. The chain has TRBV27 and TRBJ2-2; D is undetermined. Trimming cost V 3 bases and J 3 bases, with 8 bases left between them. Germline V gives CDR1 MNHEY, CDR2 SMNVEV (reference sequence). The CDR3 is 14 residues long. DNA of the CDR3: TGTGCCAGCAGTTTGCGGCGGTACACCGGGGAGCTGTTTTTT. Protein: CASSLRRYTGELFF.

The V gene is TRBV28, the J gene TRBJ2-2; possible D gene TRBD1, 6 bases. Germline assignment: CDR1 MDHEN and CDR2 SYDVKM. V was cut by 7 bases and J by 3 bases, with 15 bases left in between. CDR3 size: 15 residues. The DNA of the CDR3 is TGTGCCAGCACCTCCATCGGACAGTACACCGGGGAGCTGTTTTTT. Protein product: CASTSIGQYTGELFF.